The 15 T cell receptor beta chains reported below all come from one sample, sequenced in a study of blood T cell repertoires in COVID-19. Repertoires were generated with immunoSEQ multiplex PCR, while TCRdb's copy carries only in-frame clones and drops some. In the table there are 9,500 to 15,000 clones, approximately 80% of which are singletons. Material: peripheral blood. The receptor source for this set is a woman aged 55-69 years with acute or convalescent COVID-19.

The chain joins TRBV24-1 to TRBJ2-3, with a weak D call TRBD2 (5 bases). Germline values: CDR1 KGHDR, CDR2 SFDVKD. This CDR3 contains 15 residues. Deletions cut 2 bases from V and 4 bases from J, with 12 bases between. This CDR3 is CATSDSASYSDTQYF. The CDR3 region has the DNA TGTGCCACCAGTGATTCGGCTAGCTATTCAGATACGCAGTATTTT.

The chain is built from TRBV6-1 and TRBJ2-7; 7 nucleotides align to TRBD1. V was clipped by 2 bases and J by 4 bases; unmatched bases: 2. This CDR3 is 13 amino acids long. The V gene's germline CDR1 is MNHNS and CDR2 SASEGT. The CDR3 spells CASSEYRGYEQYF. The CDR3 nucleotides read TGTGCCAGCAGTGAATACAGGGGATACGAGCAGTACTTC.

The chain uses TRBV7-2 and TRBJ1-3; D call uncertain. Trimming left V 5 bases short and J 0 bases short, with 11 bases between. CDR1 and CDR2 (germline): SGHTA, FQGNSA. CDR3 size: 15 residues. CDR3 DNA: TGTGCCAGCAGCCCCGGTAGTGGCTCTGGAAACACCATATATTTT. Its protein product is CASSPGSGSGNTIYF.

In this sample, this clone turned up a few times. The chain has TRBV21-1 and TRBJ1-4. TRBV21-1 counts as a pseudogene. This CDR3 spans 16 amino acids. Written as DNA, the CDR3 is TGTGCCAGCAGCAAAGCGCCGACCCGAAGCGATGAAAAACTGTTTTTT. Translating gives CASSKAPTRSDEKLFF.

The chain recombines TRBV18 with TRBJ2-5, with D unresolved. The V end was cut by 3 bases, the J end by 0 bases, with 8 bases between. From germline, CDR1 is KGHSH and CDR2 LQKENI. The CDR3 is 14 amino acids. Written as DNA, the CDR3 is TGTGCCAGCTCACCTTTGACAAACCAAGAGACCCAGTACTTC. This codes for CASSPLTNQETQYF. Full variable domain (remainder filled in from reference TRBV18 and TRBJ2-5): NAGVMQNPRHLVRRRGQEARLRCSPMKGHSHVYWYRQLPEEGLKFMVYLQKENIIDESGMPKERFSAEFPKEGPSILRIQQVVRGDSAAYFCASSPLTNQETQYFGPGTRLLVL.

In DNA, the CDR3 is TGTGCCAGCAGCACTCGGGGGATTCAGCCCCAGCATTTT. It specifies CASSTRGIQPQHF. The chain is built from TRBV2 and TRBJ1-5, with D perhaps TRBD1 (5 bases). The CDR3 has 13 amino acids. V gave up 6 bases and J gave up 6 bases, with 12 bases separating them. Germline V CDR1 and CDR2: SNHLY, FYNNEI.

This clone was seen only a few times. The V call is TRBV21-1, the J call TRBJ2-7; the table's D call TRBD1 went unverified against the DNA. TRBV21-1 constitutes a pseudogene. The CDR3 is 14 amino acids. The CDR3 loop is CASSRARDSYEQYF. The DNA for the CDR3 is TGTGCCAGCAGCCGGGCCAGGGACTCCTACGAGCAGTACTTC.

In its sample, this clone was seen once. This chain joins TRBV11-2 and TRBJ1-2, with D perhaps matching TRBD1 (5 bases). Deletions cut 5 bases from V and 5 bases from J, with 15 bases between. Germline CDR1 and CDR2: SGHAT and FQNNGV. The CDR3 is 14 amino acids. The CDR3 DNA reads as TGTGCCAGCAGCCCCTTGGACACTGAGTATGGCTACACCTTC. The encoded protein is CASSPLDTEYGYTF.

This chain connects TRBV2 to TRBJ1-4; the match to TRBD1 covers 9 bases. Germline CDR1 and CDR2: SNHLY and FYNNEI. V shed 3 bases, J shed 8 bases, and the junction held 13 bases outside the gene matches. The CDR3 extends over 17 amino acids. The CDR3 region has the DNA TGTGCCAGCAGTGAGGGACAGGGCCTTTTAATGTTAGAAAAACTGTTTTTT. As protein: CASSEGQGLLMLEKLFF.

This sequence joins TRBV11-3 and TRBJ2-4, with 8 positions matching TRBD1. Germline V gives CDR1 SGHNT, CDR2 YENEEA. CDR3 length: 15 amino acids. With 4 bases clipped from V and 1 base from J, the junction kept 3 bases outside the gene matches. CDR3 residues: CASSYQGAAKNIQYF. CDR3 nucleotides: TGTGCCAGCAGCTATCAGGGGGCTGCCAAAAACATTCAGTACTTC.

The J gene is TRBJ1-2, the V gene TRBV4-1; D may be TRBD1 (5 bases). This CDR3 is 13 amino acids long. Trimming removed 1 base at V and 8 bases at J, with 11 bases between. Germline CDR1 is MGHRA and CDR2 is YSYEKL. The CDR3 nucleotides are TGCGCCAGCAGCCAAGTACAGGCTGGCGGCTACACCTTC. Translated, it gives CASSQVQAGGYTF.

This chain connects TRBV5-1 to TRBJ2-2; maybe TRBD1 (5 bases). CDR1 is SGHRS, CDR2 YFSETQ, per germline. This CDR3 spans 12 amino acids. V was clipped by 7 bases and J by 6 bases, with 10 bases between them. CDR3 DNA: TGCGCCAGCCTAGGGGAAGCCGGGGAGCTGTTTTTT. It codes for CASLGEAGELFF.

V gene TRBV27 combines with J gene TRBJ1-5; the match to TRBD1 covers 8 bases. CDR1 MNHEY and CDR2 SMNVEV come from the germline V gene (reference sequence). The CDR3 has 13 residues. After removal of 3 bases from V and 7 bases from J, the junction contained 2 bases not matched to a gene. CDR3 sequence (DNA): TGTGCCAGCAGTTTCGCAGGGGGCCAGCCCCAGCATTTT. It encodes CASSFAGGQPQHF.

The V and J genes are TRBV6-6 and TRBJ2-4; 7 bases are shared with TRBD2. There are 14 residues in the CDR3. V was clipped by 7 bases and J by 6 bases; unmatched bases: 9. Germline V gene lookup returns CDR1 MNHNY and CDR2 SVGAGI (reference sequence). The CDR3 here is CASTYGGIGNIQYF. Here the CDR3 DNA reads TGTGCCAGCACCTACGGGGGGATCGGAAACATTCAGTACTTC.

The chain links TRBV5-1 to TRBJ1-2; D is possibly TRBD1 (6 bases). The CDR3 is 16 residues long. V was cut by 4 bases and J by 0 bases, with 16 bases left in between. The germline V gene has CDR1 SGHRS and CDR2 YFSETQ. The CDR3 nucleotides read TGCGCCAGCAGCCCCAAGTACAGGGATTCTAACTATGGCTACACCTTC. Its protein is CASSPKYRDSNYGYTF.